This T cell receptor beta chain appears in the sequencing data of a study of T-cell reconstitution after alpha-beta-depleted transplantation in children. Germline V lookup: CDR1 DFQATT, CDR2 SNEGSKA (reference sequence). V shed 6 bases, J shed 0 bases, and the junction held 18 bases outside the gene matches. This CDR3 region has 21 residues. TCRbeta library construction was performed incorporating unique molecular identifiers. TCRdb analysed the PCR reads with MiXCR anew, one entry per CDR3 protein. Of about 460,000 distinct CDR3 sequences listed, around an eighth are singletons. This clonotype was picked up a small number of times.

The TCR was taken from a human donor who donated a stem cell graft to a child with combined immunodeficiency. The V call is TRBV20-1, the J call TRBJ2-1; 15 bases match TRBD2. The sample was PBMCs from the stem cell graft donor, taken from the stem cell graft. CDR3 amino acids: CSAHPGIWTSGRDSSYNEQFF. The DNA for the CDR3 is TGCAGTGCCCACCCAGGGATTTGGACTAGCGGGAGGGACAGCTCCTACAATGAGCAGTTCTTC.